This paragraph reports one T cell receptor beta chain. Repertoires were generated with immunoSEQ multiplex PCR, while TCRdb's copy carries only in-frame clones and drops some. The sample carries roughly 200,000 clones, around 87% recorded once. The CDR3 sequence is 15 residues long. V lost 0 bases to trimming and J lost 4 bases, with 12 bases between them. The germline CDR1 and CDR2 sequences are MNHEY and SMNVEV (reference sequence). The data are from a study of blood T cell repertoires in COVID-19. On the study more broadly: COVID-19 samples, acute and convalescent, were from the United States, Italy and Spain.

The receptor comes from a woman aged 30 to 39 with active or convalescent COVID-19. Sequenced material: peripheral blood. The rearrangement joins TRBV27 to TRBJ1-2, with a weak D call TRBD1 (6 bases). CDR3 protein: CASSLSSTGPYGYTF. The CDR3 DNA follows: TGTGCCAGCAGTTTATCCTCGACAGGCCCCTATGGCTACACCTTC.